A single sample gave rise to the 9 T cell receptor beta chains below, sequenced in a study of blood T cell repertoires in COVID-19. Produced via immunoSEQ multiplex PCR; TCRdb's table is partial and in-frame only. Altogether over 250,000 clones are present, more than 70% being singletons, with the ten largest covering around 2%. Sequencing used PBMCs or T cells enriched from blood (not recorded which). Every receptor here comes from a woman aged 55 to 70 in a cohort exposed to, infected with or recovered from COVID-19 (not recorded which).

The chain combines TRBV7-2 with TRBJ2-7; D might be TRBD2 (6 bases). Germline V lookup: CDR1 SGHTA, CDR2 FQGNSA. V lost 3 bases, J lost 0 bases, and 15 bases lay in between. The CDR3 is 16 residues long. CDR3 sequence reads: CASSFRLVTSSYEQYF. CDR3 bases: TGTGCCAGCAGCTTTCGACTAGTTACAAGCTCCTACGAGCAGTACTTC.

This rearrangement joins TRBV28 to TRBJ1-4; D is ambiguous. With 8 bases removed from V and 5 bases from J, the gap between germline ends came to 6 bases. The CDR3 length is 11 residues. Germline assignment: CDR1 MDHEN and CDR2 SYDVKM. The CDR3 is CASYQNEKLFF. The CDR3 coding sequence is TGTGCCAGCTACCAGAATGAAAAACTGTTTTTT. Filled out from reference TRBV28 and TRBJ1-4, the complete variable domain reads DVKVTQSSRYLVKRTGEKVFLECVQDMDHENMFWYRQDPGLGLRLIYFSYDVKMKEKGDIPEGYSVSREKKERFSLILESASTNQTSMYLCASYQNEKLFFGSGTQLSVL.

The rearrangement joins TRBV27 to TRBJ2-1, with TRBD2 matching 9 bases. Germline CDR1 reads MNHEY; CDR2 reads SMNVEV (reference sequence). Unmatched junction bases numbered 3, after V lost 4 bases and J lost 5 bases. The CDR3 totals 14 residues. CDR3 sequence (DNA): TGTGCCAGCAGTTGGACTAGCGAAAACAATGAGCAGTTCTTC. The encoded protein is CASSWTSENNEQFF.

This chain joins TRBV6-5 and TRBJ2-7; 11 nucleotides match TRBD2. CDR3 length equals 15 residues. Trimming removed 10 bases from V and 4 bases from J; junction bases left unmatched: 12. Germline V gives CDR1 MNHEY, CDR2 SVGAGI. The CDR3 region is CATSSEASGRYEQYF. DNA for the CDR3: TGTGCCACCTCCTCGGAGGCTAGCGGGAGGTACGAGCAGTACTTC.

The V call is TRBV2, the J call TRBJ2-7, with 7 bases fitting TRBD2. Germline CDR1 reads SNHLY; CDR2 reads FYNNEI. This CDR3 is 16 amino acids long. With V trimmed by 0 bases and J by 6 bases, 11 bases remained unmatched. In DNA form, the CDR3 reads TGTGCCAGCAGTGAAGCGCCGAACGGGAGGTTGGGCGAGCAGTACTTC. Translating gives CASSEAPNGRLGEQYF.

This clone was counted once. The CDR3 region is CASSQAVTSGRGGYEQYF. In nucleotides, the CDR3 is TGTGCCAGCAGCCAAGCCGTGACTAGCGGGAGGGGCGGATACGAGCAGTACTTC. V is TRBV4-2 and J is TRBJ2-7, with TRBD2 matching over 14 bases. Germline trimming cut 1 base from V and 4 bases from J; bases unmatched to any gene: 9. The CDR3 length is 18 residues. Germline V gives CDR1 LGHNA, CDR2 YNFKEQ.

This sequence joins TRBV28 and TRBJ1-2; D may be TRBD1 (5 bases). Trimming took 7 bases from V and 1 from J, leaving 13 bases between them. This CDR3 has 14 residues. Germline loops: CDR1 MDHEN, CDR2 SYDVKM. Written as DNA, the CDR3 is TGTGCCAGCAAAGACAGCCGATTTAACTATGGCTACACCTTC. Translating gives CASKDSRFNYGYTF.

This chain connects TRBV5-1 to TRBJ2-1, with TRBD1 identical over 10 bases. The CDR3 has 15 residues. Germline V lookup: CDR1 SGHRS, CDR2 YFSETQ. V shed 2 bases and J 9 bases; nucleotides not matched to a gene: 8. The CDR3, as DNA: TGCGCCAGCAGCTTAGGGACAGGGGAAGTCAGTGAGCAGTTCTTC. Translation: CASSLGTGEVSEQFF.

The chain joins TRBV3-1 (or the pseudogene TRBV3-2) to TRBJ1-5; 11 nucleotides match TRBD1. Trimming took 4 bases from V and 7 from J; bases not matched to a gene: 9. This CDR3 region has 16 residues. Germline CDR1 and CDR2: LGHDT and YNNKEL (reference sequence). The CDR3 sequence is CASSPGTGGRGQPQHF. The CDR3 nucleotides are TGTGCCAGCAGCCCTGGGACAGGGGGAAGAGGACAGCCCCAGCATTTT.